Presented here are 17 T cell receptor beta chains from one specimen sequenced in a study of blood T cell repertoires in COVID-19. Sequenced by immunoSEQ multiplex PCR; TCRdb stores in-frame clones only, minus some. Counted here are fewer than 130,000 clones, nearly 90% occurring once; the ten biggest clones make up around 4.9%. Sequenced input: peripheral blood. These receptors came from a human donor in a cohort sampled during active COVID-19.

The CDR3 sequence is CATSDWGQGGNQPQHF. The CDR3 bases are TGTGCCACCAGTGATTGGGGACAGGGGGGCAATCAGCCCCAGCATTTT. The chain carries TRBV24-1 and TRBJ1-5, with 11 bases identical to TRBD1. CDR3 length: 16 amino acids. The trim removed 2 bases at V and 2 bases at J, leaving 1 base unmatched. Germline assignment: CDR1 KGHDR and CDR2 SFDVKD.

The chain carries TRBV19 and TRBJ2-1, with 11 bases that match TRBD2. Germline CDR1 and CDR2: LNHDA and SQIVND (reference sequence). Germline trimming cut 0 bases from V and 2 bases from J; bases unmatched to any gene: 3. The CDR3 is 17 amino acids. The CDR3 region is CASSIDVAGGAYNEQFF. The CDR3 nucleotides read TGTGCCAGTAGTATAGATGTAGCGGGAGGGGCCTACAATGAGCAGTTCTTC.

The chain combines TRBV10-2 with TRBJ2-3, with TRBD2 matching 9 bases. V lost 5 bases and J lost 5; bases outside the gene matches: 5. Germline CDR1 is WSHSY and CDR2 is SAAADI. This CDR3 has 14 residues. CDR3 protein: CASSPSGIRDTQYF. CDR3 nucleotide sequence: TGCGCCAGCAGTCCTAGCGGGATCCGAGATACGCAGTATTTT.

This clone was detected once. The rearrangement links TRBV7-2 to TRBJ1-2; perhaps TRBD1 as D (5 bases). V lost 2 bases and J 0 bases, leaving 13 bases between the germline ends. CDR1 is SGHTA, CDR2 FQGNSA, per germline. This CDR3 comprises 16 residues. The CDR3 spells CASSLFVSGPNYGYTF. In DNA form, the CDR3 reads TGTGCCAGCAGCTTATTTGTGTCAGGGCCTAACTATGGCTACACCTTC.

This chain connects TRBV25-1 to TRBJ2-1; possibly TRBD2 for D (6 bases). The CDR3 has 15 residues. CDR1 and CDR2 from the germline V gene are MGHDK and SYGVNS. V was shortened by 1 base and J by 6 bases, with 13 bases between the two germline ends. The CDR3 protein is CASSESGGSGNEQFF. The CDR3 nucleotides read TGTGCCAGCAGTGAATCTGGAGGGAGCGGCAATGAGCAGTTCTTC. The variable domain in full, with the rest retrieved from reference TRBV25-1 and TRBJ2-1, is EADIYQTPRYLVIGTGKKITLECSQTMGHDKMYWYQQDPGMELHLIHYSYGVNSTEKGDLSSESTVSRIRTEHFPLTLESARPSHTSQYLCASSESGGSGNEQFFGPGTRLTVL.

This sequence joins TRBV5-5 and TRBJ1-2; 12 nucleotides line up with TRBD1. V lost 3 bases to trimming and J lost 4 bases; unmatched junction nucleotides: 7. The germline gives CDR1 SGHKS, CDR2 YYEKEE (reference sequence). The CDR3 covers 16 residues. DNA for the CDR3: TGTGCCAGCAGCTGGGGACAGGGGGCGCGAAGCTATGGCTACACCTTC. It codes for CASSWGQGARSYGYTF.

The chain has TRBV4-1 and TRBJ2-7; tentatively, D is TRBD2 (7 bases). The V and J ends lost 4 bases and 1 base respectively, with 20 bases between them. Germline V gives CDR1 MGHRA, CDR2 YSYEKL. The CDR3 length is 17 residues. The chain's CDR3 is CASSPYGTGGPSYEQYF. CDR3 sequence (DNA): TGCGCCAGCAGCCCTTACGGGACGGGGGGCCCGTCCTACGAGCAGTACTTC.

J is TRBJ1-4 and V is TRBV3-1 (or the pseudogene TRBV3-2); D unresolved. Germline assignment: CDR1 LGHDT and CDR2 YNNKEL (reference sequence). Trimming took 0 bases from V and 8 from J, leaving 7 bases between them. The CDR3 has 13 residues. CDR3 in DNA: TGTGCCAGCAGCCAAGAAGAGGGCGAAAAACTGTTTTTT. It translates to CASSQEEGEKLFF.

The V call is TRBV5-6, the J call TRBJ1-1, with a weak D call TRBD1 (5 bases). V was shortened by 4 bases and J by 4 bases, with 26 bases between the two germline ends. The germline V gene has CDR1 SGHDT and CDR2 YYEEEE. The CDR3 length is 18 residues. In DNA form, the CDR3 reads TGTGCCAGCAGCCCCCTTGCGGTCGGAGCAGGGCCGGGCACTGAAGCTTTCTTT. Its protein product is CASSPLAVGAGPGTEAFF.

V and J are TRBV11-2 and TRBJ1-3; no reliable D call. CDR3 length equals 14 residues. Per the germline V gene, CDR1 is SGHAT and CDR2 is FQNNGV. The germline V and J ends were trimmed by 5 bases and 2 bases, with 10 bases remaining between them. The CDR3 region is CASSDLGTGNTIYF. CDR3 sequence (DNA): TGTGCCAGCAGCGATCTGGGCACTGGAAACACCATATATTTT.

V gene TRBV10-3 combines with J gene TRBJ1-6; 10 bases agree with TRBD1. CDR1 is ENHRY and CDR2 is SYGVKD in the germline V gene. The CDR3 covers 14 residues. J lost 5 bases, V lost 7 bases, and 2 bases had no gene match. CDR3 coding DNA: TGTGCCATCAAAGGGACAGGGGATAATTCACCCCTCCACTTT. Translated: CAIKGTGDNSPLHF.

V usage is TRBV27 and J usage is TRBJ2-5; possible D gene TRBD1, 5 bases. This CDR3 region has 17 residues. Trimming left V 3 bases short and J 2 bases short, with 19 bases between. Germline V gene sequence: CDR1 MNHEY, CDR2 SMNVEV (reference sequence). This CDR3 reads CASSFRALYGGQETQYF. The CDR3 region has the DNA TGTGCCAGCAGTTTCAGGGCCCTATACGGCGGACAAGAGACCCAGTACTTC.

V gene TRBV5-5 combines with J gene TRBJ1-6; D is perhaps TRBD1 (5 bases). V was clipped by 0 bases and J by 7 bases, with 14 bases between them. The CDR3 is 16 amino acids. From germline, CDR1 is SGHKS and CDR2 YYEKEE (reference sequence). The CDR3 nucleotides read TGTGCCAGCAGCTTGGGGGGAGGAAGGGGCAATTCACCCCTCCACTTT. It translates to CASSLGGGRGNSPLHF.

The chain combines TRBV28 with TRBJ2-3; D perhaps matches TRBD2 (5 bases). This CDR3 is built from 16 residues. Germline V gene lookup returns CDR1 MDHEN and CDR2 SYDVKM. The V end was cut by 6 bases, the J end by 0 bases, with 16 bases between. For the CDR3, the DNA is TGTGCCAGCAGGTGGGGTATCCGGACTAGCACAGATACGCAGTATTTT. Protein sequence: CASRWGIRTSTDTQYF. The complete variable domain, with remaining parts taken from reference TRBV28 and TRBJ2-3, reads DVKVTQSSRYLVKRTGEKVFLECVQDMDHENMFWYRQDPGLGLRLIYFSYDVKMKEKGDIPEGYSVSREKKERFSLILESASTNQTSMYLCASRWGIRTSTDTQYFGPGTRLTVL.

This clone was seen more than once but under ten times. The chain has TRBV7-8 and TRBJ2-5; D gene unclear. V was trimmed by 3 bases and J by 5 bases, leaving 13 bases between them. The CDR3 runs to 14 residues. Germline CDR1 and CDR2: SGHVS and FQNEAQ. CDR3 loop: CASSLSWAVETQYF. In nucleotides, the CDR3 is TGTGCCAGCAGCTTGTCCTGGGCTGTGGAGACCCAGTACTTC.

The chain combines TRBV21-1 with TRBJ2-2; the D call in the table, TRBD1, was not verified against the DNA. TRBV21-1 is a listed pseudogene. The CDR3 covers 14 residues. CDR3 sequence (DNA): TGTGCCAGCAGCGCATACAGGGCACCCGGGGAGCTGTTTTTT. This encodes CASSAYRAPGELFF.

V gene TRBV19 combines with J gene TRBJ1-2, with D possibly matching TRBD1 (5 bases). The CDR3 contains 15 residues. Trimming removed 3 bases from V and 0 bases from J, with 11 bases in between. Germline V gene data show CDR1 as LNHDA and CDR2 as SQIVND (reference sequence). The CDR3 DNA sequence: TGTGCCAGTAGTATGGAGGGGAACGCTAACTATGGCTACACCTTC. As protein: CASSMEGNANYGYTF. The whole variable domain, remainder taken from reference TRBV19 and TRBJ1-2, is DGGITQSPKYLFRKEGQNVTLSCEQNLNHDAMYWYRQDPGQGLRLIYYSQIVNDFQKGDIAEGYSVSREKKESFPLTVTSAQKNPTAFYLCASSMEGNANYGYTFGSGTRLTVV.